The TCR beta chain under discussion was sequenced for a study of cytomegalovirus exposure and HLA in healthy donors. General study points: For most TCR beta V segments, an earlier analysis put the productive rate at about 90% or about 30% of the time. By a later analysis, the bulk of CMV-associated TCR beta chains appeared HLA-restricted.

Trimming took off 0 bases at V and 2 bases at J, with 9 bases between the two ends. Germline assignment: CDR1 SGHTS and CDR2 YDEGEE. This CDR3 has 15 amino acids. This clone was counted once. Antigen specificity is unknown. When sampled, the donors appeared nominally healthy, though they likely had unrecorded immune exposures. Amplification used 60 Vbeta primers and 13 Jbeta primers. Sequencing was performed with immunoSEQ multiplex PCR; in TCRdb, only in-frame clones are kept and a portion is missing. The data contain 190,000 or so clones, around 86% of them singletons. V and J are TRBV5-8 and TRBJ1-3; D gene uncertain. Sequencing used PBMCs. The origin of this receptor is a woman between 50 and 59 years old in good health and CMV-seropositive. The chain's CDR3 is CASSLDFGPGNTIYF. The CDR3 DNA reads as TGTGCCAGCAGCTTGGATTTTGGGCCTGGAAACACCATATATTTT.